The rows below give T cell receptor beta chains drawn from one sample of a study of OX40 agonist ivuxolimab in advanced cancers. Sequenced by immunoSEQ multiplex PCR; TCRdb stores in-frame clones only, minus some. The sample lists about 69,000 clones, approximately 93% occurring once. The specimen was CD4+ or CD8+ T cells sorted from blood, collected in a trial of the OX40 agonist ivuxolimab. The receptors come from an adult with an advanced solid tumor such as melanoma, head and neck, liver or kidney cancer. Each CDR3 is given with its conserved first and last residue. A D gene is named only where the DNA matches it firmly. Expanded clones get a size class; other rows say once, few or many, or leave the size out.

TRBV7-9,TRBD1,few,TRBJ1-2,TGTGCCAGCAGCTCTTTCGGACAGGGCGTGATCTATGGCTACACCTTC,CASSSFGQGVIYGYTF
TRBV27,TRBD2,NA,TRBJ2-7,TGTGCCAGCAGGCAACGGACTAGCGGGGCGAGCTCCTACGAGCAGTACTTC,CASRQRTSGASSYEQYF
TRBV6-5,NA,NA,TRBJ2-7,TGTGCCAGCAGTTACCCTGGGACCTCGGAGCAGTACTTC,CASSYPGTSEQYF
TRBV29-1,NA,NA,TRBJ1-1,TGCAGCGGTCGGGACTACATAAACACTGAAGCTTTCTTT,CSGRDYINTEAFF
TRBV5-1,NA,NA,TRBJ2-1,TGCGCCAGCAGCTTGTACAATCACCTGGCTAATGAGCAGTTCTTC,CASSLYNHLANEQFF
TRBV18,TRBD1,NA,TRBJ1-1,TGTGCCAGCTCACCCGACAGGGGCGTGTACACTGAAGCTTTCTTT,CASSPDRGVYTEAFF
TRBV4-1,NA,NA,TRBJ1-1,TGCGCCAGCAGCCAAGGGGGAAAGTCGAACACTGAAGCTTTCTTT,CASSQGGKSNTEAFF
TRBV18,NA,NA,TRBJ2-1,TGTGCCAGCTCACCACCCGGGAAGATCAATGAGCAGTTCTTC,CASSPPGKINEQFF
TRBV18,NA,once,TRBJ1-1,TGTGCCAGCTCCCCCGGGACACAAATGAACACTGAAGCTTTCTTT,CASSPGTQMNTEAFF
TRBV10-1,TRBD2,NA,TRBJ2-2,TGCGCCAGCAGTGAACTTTTAGCGGGAGGAAGAATCGGGGAGCTGTTTTTT,CASSELLAGGRIGELFF
TRBV29-1,NA,NA,TRBJ1-2,TGCAGCGTTGCGGGTCGTTCCTACTATGGCTACACCTTC,CSVAGRSYYGYTF
TRBV19,TRBD2,NA,TRBJ2-1,TGTGCCAGTAGTATGGCAGGGACTATCAATGAGCAGTTCTTC,CASSMAGTINEQFF
TRBV5-1,NA,once,TRBJ1-1,TGCGCCAGCAGCTTGGAGGGACACGTGAACACTGAAGCTTTCTTT,CASSLEGHVNTEAFF
TRBV25-1,TRBD1,NA,TRBJ1-4,TGTGCCAGCAGTGAATTGGACAGGAGAAATGAAAAACTGTTTTTT,CASSELDRRNEKLFF
TRBV29-1,NA,NA,TRBJ2-7,TGCAGCGTTGGGGGACATACGTACGAGCAGTACTTC,CSVGGHTYEQYF
TRBV10-3,NA,NA,TRBJ2-3,TGTGCCATCAGTGACTCAACAGATACGCAGTATTTT,CAISDSTDTQYF
TRBV5-1,NA,NA,TRBJ2-1,TGCGCCAGCAGCTTGGATGCAAACTCCTACAATGAGCAGTTCTTC,CASSLDANSYNEQFF
TRBV5-1,TRBD1,once,TRBJ1-2,TGCGCCAGCAGCTTGGTTGGGGACAGGGAAGGCTACACCTTC,CASSLVGDREGYTF
TRBV7-3,NA,NA,TRBJ2-1,TGTGCCAGCAGCTTAAGACCAGATGAGCAGTTCTTC,CASSLRPDEQFF
TRBV5-1,NA,NA,TRBJ2-2,TGCGCCAGCACCGTCGGGGTGGGGGACACCGGGGAGCTGTTTTTT,CASTVGVGDTGELFF
TRBV27,TRBD1,NA,TRBJ1-2,TGTGCCAGCAGTTTATCGCCCACCTCTTACAGGGGGCGCGCCTATGGCTACACCTTC,CASSLSPTSYRGRAYGYTF
TRBV5-1,NA,NA,TRBJ2-2,TGCGCCAGCAGCTTCCTCCGGGGGAACACCGGGGAGCTGTTTTTT,CASSFLRGNTGELFF
TRBV7-2,NA,NA,TRBJ1-3,TGTGCCAGCAGCCCCGAGTCTGGAAACACCATATATTTT,CASSPESGNTIYF
TRBV6-1,NA,NA,TRBJ1-3,TGTGCCAGCAGTGAAGAATGGGGGATCTCTGGAAACACCATATATTTT,CASSEEWGISGNTIYF
TRBV18,TRBD1,NA,TRBJ1-6,TGTGCCAGCTCACCACTATCCCGGGACAGAGACTATAATTCACCCCTCCACTTT,CASSPLSRDRDYNSPLHF
TRBV5-4,TRBD1,NA,TRBJ2-7,TGTGCCAGCAGCCCTGTCCCGGGACAGGGCAACTACGAGCAGTACTTC,CASSPVPGQGNYEQYF
TRBV5-1,NA,NA,TRBJ2-5,TGCGCCAGCAGCTTGGAGGGGACTCAACAAGAGACCCAGTACTTC,CASSLEGTQQETQYF
TRBV5-1,NA,once,TRBJ2-7,TGCGCCAGCAGTCTCTCTGGCCTCTACGAGCAGTACTTC,CASSLSGLYEQYF
TRBV28,NA,NA,TRBJ1-1,TGTGCCAGCACCACCTTAGGGCGGCATGAAGCTTTCTTT,CASTTLGRHEAFF
TRBV6-5,NA,NA,TRBJ2-7,TGTGCCACCTTCCTCCCGGACTTTTCCGAGCAGTACTTC,CATFLPDFSEQYF
TRBV6-5,NA,NA,TRBJ2-3,TGTGCCAGCAGTCGCTCCGGGACGACAAATACGCAGTATTTT,CASSRSGTTNTQYF
TRBV12-5,NA,once,TRBJ1-2,TGCGCTAGTGGTAACAACCTTTCGGGGGGCCATGGCTACACCTTC,CASGNNLSGGHGYTF
TRBV11-2,NA,NA,TRBJ2-3,TGTGCCAGCAGCTTAGGACTAGTCCACACAGATACGCAGTATTTT,CASSLGLVHTDTQYF
TRBV5-1,NA,NA,TRBJ1-5,TGCGCCAGCAGCTTGATTGGAGATCAGCCCCAGCATTTT,CASSLIGDQPQHF
TRBV5-4,NA,NA,TRBJ1-1,TGTGCCAGCAGCAGGTCCAACACGAACACTGAAGCTTTCTTT,CASSRSNTNTEAFF
TRBV21-1,NA,NA,TRBJ1-2,TGTGCCAGCAGCCAAAGCGTAGGCTACACCTTC,CASSQSVGYTF
TRBV5-1,NA,NA,TRBJ2-3,TGCGCCAGCAGCTTGCGTGGGACGGGGATCGATACGCAGTATTTT,CASSLRGTGIDTQYF
TRBV7-9,NA,NA,TRBJ1-4,TGTGCCAGCAGCTTTCTTCAGTGGCAGCCGAATGAAAAACTGTTTTTT,CASSFLQWQPNEKLFF
TRBV19,NA,once,TRBJ2-6,TGTGCCAGTAGAAGCGGAGGTCCTGCAACTGGGGCCAACGTCCTGACTTTC,CASRSGGPATGANVLTF
TRBV7-6,TRBD2,NA,TRBJ2-3,TGTGCCAGCAGCTTTCTAGTACTAGCGGGTGGATTCGGAGGCACAGATACGCAGTATTTT,CASSFLVLAGGFGGTDTQYF